This T cell receptor (beta chain) was sequenced in a study of blood T cell repertoires in COVID-19. At the level of the study: Material from acute and convalescent COVID-19 was sourced from the United States, Italy and Spain.

CDR1 is KGHSH and CDR2 is LQKENI in the germline V gene. The CDR3 extends over 15 amino acids. V was shortened by 6 bases and J by 1 base, with 15 bases between the two germline ends. The protocol was immunoSEQ multiplex PCR, while the TCRdb copy is restricted to in-frame clones and leaves out a portion. The table records 300,000 to 400,000 clones, roughly 85% of them present only once. The receptor's source is a woman aged 35 to 49 with acute COVID-19. The chain uses TRBV18 and TRBJ1-1, with D tentatively TRBD1 (6 bases). Input material: PBMCs or T cells enriched from blood (not recorded which). CDR3 nucleotides: TGTGCCAGCTCCCCGACCACAGGGAGGAACACTGAAGCTTTCTTT. It is translated as CASSPTTGRNTEAFF.